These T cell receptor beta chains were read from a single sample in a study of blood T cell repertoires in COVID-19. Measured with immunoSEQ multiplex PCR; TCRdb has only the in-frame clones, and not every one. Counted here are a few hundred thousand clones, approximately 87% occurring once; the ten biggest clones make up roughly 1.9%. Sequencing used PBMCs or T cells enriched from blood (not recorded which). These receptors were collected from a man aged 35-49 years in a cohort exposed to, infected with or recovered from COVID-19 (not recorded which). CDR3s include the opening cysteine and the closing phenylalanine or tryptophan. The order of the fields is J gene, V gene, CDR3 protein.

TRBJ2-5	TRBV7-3	CASSLNRLADGETQYF
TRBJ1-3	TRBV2	CASSDRSRVLGNTIYF
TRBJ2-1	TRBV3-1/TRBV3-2	CASSPAALANNEQFF
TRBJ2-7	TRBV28	CASSLDRPSSYEQYF
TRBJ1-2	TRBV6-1	CASSEGTGYYGYTF
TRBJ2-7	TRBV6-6	CASSALLAGPYEQYF
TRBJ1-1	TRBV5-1	CASSSNTGVNTEAFF
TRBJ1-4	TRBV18	CASSGQVFATNEKLFF
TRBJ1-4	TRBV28	CASSPPDRGTNEKLFF
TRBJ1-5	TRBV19	CASSIEQGEQPQHF
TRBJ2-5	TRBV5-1	CASSLEGLAGARTQYF
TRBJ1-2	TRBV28	CASSLFGQRANYGYTF
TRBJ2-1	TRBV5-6	CASSPLYLRDRGHNEQFF
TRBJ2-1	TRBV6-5	CASRTGGSYNEQFF
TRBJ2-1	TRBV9	CASSVTSGIMNEQFF
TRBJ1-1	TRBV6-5	CALAGTEHTEAFF
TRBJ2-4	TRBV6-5	CASSWQFENIQYF
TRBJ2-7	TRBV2	CASSVGSGNLYF
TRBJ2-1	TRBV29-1	CSVVSVNEQFF
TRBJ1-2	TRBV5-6	CASSLLTGGVDGYTF
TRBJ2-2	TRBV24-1	CATSDSGQRELFF
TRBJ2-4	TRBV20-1	CSASLYLLAKNIQYF
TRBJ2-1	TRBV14	CASSQALAGGNEQFF
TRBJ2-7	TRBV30	CAWSVALAGGYEQYF
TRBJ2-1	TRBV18	CASSSMGQGRSNEQFF
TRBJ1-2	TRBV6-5	CASSYQQGFHYGYTF
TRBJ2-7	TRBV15	CATSRDRGRAGAYEQYF
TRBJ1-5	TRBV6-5	CASKGQGKYQPQHF
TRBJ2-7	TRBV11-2	CASSSGLAGVVNEQYF
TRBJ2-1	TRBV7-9	CASSVGGSSYNEQFF
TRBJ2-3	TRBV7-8	CASSQGLLAGITDTQYF
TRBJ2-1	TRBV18	CASSPPGGAAEQFF
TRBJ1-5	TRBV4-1	CASSQEGDFTFNQPQHF
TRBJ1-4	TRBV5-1	CASSPAFPGQSDATNEKLFF
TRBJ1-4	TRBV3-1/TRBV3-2	CASSQEAEANEKLFF
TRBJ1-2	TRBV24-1	CATSGSDRGDYGYTF
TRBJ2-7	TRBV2	CASSVVQSYEQYF
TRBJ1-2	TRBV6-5	CASRSQASYGYTF
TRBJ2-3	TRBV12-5	CASGLGTSFRTDTQYF
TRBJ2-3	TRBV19	CASSTTSFPQHF
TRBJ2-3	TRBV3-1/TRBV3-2	CASSQDLRVTDTQYF
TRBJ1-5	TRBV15	CATSRDPGGGQPQHF
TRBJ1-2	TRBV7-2	CASSPRQALKDGYTF
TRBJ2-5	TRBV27	CASSVDRGETQYF
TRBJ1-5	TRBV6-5	CASSYRGGQPQHF
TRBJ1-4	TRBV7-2	CASSFSTGPDEKLFF
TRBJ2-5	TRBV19	CASSAGISVKTQYF
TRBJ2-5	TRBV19	CASSIQGKETQYF
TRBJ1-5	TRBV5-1	CASSLGTGVSNQPQHF
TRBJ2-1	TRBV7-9	CASSLTRYNEQFF
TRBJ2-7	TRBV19	CASSRTSGVSYEQYF
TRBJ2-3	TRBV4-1	CASSGLAGVWDTQYF
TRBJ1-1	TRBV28	CASSHPSRGTEAFF
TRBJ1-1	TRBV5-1	CASSGRAQMNTEAFF
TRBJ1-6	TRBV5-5	CASSFTGRGRDSPLHF